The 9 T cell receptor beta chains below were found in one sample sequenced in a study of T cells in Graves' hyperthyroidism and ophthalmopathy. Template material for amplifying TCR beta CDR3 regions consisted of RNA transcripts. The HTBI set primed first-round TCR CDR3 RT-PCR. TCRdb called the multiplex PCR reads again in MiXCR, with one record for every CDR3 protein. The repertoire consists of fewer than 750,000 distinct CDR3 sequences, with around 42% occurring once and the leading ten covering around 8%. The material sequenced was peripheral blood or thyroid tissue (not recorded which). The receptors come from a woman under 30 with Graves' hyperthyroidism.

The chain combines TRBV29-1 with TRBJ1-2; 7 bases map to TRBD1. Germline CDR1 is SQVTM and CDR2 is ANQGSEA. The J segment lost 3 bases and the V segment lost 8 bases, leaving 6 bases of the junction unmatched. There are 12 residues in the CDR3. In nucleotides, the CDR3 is TGCAGCTTGGGCGACAGGGACTATGGCTACACCTTC. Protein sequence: CSLGDRDYGYTF.

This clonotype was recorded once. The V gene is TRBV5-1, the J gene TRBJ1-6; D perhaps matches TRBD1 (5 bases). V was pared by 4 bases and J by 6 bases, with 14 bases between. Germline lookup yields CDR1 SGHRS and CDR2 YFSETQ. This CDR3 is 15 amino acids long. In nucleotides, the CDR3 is TGCGCCAGCAGCATGGACGGGGCGCTTAATTCACCCCTCCACTTT. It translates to CASSMDGALNSPLHF. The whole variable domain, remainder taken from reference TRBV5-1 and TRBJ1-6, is KAGVTQTPRYLIKTRGQQVTLSCSPISGHRSVSWYQQTPGQGLQFLFEYFSETQRNKGNFPGRFSGRQFSNSRSEMNVSTLELGDSALYLCASSMDGALNSPLHFGNGTRLTVT.

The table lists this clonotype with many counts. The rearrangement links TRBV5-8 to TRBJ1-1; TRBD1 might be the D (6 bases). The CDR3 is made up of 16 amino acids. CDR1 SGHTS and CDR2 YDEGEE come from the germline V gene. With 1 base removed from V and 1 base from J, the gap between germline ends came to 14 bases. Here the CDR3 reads CASSLRAGAGNTEAFF. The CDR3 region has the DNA TGTGCCAGCAGCTTGCGGGCAGGGGCCGGGAACACTGAAGCTTTCTTT.

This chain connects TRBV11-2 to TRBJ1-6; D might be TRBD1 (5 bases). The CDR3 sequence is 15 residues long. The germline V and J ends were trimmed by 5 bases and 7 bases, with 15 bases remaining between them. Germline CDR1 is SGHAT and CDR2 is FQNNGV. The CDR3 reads CASSQHRGANSPLHF. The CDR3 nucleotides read TGTGCCAGCAGCCAACACCGAGGGGCGAATTCACCCCTCCACTTT. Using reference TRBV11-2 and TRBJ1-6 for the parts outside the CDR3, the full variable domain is EAGVAQSPRYKIIEKRQSVAFWCNPISGHATLYWYQQILGQGPKLLIQFQNNGVVDDSQLPKDRFSAERLKGVDSTLKIQPAKLEDSAVYLCASSQHRGANSPLHFGNGTRLTVT.

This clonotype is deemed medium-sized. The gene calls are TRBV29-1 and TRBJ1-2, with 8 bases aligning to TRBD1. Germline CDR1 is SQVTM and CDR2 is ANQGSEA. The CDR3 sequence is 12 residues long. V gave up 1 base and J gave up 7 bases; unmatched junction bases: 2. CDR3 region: CSVEAGGGGYTF. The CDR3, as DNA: TGCAGCGTTGAAGCAGGGGGCGGTGGCTACACCTTC.

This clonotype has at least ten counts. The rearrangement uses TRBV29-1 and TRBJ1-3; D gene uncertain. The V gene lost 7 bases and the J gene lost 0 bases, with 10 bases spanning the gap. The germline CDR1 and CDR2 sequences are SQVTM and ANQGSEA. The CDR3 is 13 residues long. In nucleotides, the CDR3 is TGCAGCGCTGTGGGGAGCTCTGGAAACACCATATATTTT. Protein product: CSAVGSSGNTIYF. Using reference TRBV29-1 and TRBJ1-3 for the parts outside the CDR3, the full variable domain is SAVISQKPSRDICQRGTSLTIQCQVDSQVTMMFWYRQQPGQSLTLIATANQGSEATYESGFVIDKFPISRPNLTFSTLTVSNMSPEDSSIYLCSAVGSSGNTIYFGEGSWLTVV.

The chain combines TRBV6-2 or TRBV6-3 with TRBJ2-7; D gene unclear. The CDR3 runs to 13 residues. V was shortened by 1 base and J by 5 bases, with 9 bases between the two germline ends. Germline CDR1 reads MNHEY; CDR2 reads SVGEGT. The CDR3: CASSYLLRDEQYF. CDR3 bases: TGTGCCAGCAGTTACTTACTTAGAGACGAGCAGTACTTC.

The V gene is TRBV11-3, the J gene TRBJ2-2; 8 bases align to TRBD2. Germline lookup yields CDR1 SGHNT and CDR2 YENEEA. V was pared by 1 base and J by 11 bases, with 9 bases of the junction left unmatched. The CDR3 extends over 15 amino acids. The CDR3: CASSLGSGSDDELFF. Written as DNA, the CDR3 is TGTGCCAGCAGCTTAGGAAGCGGGAGTGATGATGAGCTGTTTTTT. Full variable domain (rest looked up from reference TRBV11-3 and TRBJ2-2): EAGVVQSPRYKIIEKKQPVAFWCNPISGHNTLYWYLQNLGQGPELLIRYENEEAVDDSQLPKDRFSAERLKGVDSTLKIQPAELGDSAVYLCASSLGSGSDDELFFGEGSRLTVL.

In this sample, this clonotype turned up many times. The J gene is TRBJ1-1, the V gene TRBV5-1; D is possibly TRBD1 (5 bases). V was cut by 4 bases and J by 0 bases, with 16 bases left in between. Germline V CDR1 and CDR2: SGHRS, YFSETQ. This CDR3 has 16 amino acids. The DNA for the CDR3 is TGCGCCAGCAGCCCGAGGGCAGGGTCCATGAACACTGAAGCTTTCTTT. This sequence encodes CASSPRAGSMNTEAFF.